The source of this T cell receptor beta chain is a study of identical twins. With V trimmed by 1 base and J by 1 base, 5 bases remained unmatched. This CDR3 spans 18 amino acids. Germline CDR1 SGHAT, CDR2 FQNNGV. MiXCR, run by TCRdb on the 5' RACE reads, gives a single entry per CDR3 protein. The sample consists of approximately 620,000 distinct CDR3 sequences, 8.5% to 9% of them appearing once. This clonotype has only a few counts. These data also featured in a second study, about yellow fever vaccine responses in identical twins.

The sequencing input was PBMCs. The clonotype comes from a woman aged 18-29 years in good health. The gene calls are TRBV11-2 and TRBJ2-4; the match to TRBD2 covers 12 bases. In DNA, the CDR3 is TGTGCCAGCAGCTTAGGTCTAGCGGGGGGGAGTGCCAAAAACATTCAGTACTTC. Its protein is CASSLGLAGGSAKNIQYF.